The present T cell receptor beta chain was sequenced within a study of blood T cell repertoires in COVID-19. Turning to the study itself: PBMCs, B-cell-depleted T cells, or T cells provided the cDNA or gDNA that made up the material.

Only in-frame clones appear in the TCRdb table, and some are missing; sequencing was by immunoSEQ multiplex PCR. Of approximately 97,000 clones in the sample, 75% to 90% were seen once. This CDR3 has 14 residues. Germline lookup yields CDR1 SGHRS and CDR2 YFSETQ. V lost 2 bases, J lost 2 bases, and 10 bases lay in between. This chain joins TRBV5-1 and TRBJ2-5; TRBD1 is a possible D gene (6 bases). The sequencing sample was made of peripheral blood. The receptor's source is a woman older than 75 with acute or convalescent COVID-19. DNA of the CDR3: TGCGCCAGCAGCTTTACAGGGACACAAGAGACCCAGTACTTC. Amino acid sequence: CASSFTGTQETQYF.